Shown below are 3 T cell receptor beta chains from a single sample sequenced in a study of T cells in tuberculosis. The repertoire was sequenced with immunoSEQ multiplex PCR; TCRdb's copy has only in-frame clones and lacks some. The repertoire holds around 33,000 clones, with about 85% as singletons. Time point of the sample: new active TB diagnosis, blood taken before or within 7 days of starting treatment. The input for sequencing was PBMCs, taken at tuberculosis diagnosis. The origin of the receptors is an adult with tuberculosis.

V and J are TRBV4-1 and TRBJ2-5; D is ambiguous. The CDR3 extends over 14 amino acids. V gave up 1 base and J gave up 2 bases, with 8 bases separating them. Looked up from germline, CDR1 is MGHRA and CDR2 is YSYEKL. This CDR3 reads CASSQVTEQETQYF. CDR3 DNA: TGCGCCAGCAGCCAAGTTACAGAGCAAGAGACCCAGTACTTC.

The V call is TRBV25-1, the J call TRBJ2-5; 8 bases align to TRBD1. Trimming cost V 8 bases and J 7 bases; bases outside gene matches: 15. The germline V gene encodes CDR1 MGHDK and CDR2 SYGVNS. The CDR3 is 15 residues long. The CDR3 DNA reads TGTGCCAGCGAGCCGGTGGCAGGGGGCTATCGGACCCAGTACTTC. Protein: CASEPVAGGYRTQYF.

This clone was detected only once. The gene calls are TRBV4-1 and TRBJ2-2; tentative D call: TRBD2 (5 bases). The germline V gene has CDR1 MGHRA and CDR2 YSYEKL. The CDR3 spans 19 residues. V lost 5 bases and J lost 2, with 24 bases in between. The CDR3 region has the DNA TGCGCCAGCAGCTTCCCTATGCTCCTAAGCGGAGCCAACACCGGGGAGCTGTTTTTT. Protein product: CASSFPMLLSGANTGELFF.